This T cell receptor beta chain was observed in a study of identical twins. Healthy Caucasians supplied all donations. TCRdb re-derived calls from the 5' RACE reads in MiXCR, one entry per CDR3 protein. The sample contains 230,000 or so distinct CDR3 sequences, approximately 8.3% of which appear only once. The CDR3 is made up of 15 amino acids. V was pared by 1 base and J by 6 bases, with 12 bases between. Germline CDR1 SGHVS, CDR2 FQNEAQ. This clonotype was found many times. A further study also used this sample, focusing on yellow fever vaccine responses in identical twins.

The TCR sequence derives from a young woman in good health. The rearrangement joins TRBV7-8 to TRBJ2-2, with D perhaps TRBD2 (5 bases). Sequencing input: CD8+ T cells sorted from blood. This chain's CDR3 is CASSLGTSSPGELFF. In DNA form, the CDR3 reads TGTGCCAGCAGCTTAGGGACTTCAAGCCCCGGGGAGCTGTTTTTT.